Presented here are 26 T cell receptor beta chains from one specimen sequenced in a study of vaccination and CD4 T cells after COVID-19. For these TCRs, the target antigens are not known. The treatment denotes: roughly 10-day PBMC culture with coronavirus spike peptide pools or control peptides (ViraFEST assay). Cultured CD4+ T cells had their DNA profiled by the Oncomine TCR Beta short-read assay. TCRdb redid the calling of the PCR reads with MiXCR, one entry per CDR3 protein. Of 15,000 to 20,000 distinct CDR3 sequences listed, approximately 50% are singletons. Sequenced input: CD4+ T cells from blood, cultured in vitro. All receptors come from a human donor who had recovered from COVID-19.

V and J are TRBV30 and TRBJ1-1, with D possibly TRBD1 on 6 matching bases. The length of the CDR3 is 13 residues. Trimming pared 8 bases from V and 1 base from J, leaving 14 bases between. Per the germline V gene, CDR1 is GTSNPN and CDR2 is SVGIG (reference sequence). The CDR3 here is CAIHRDENTEAFF. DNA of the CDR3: TGTGCCATACACAGGGATGAGAACACTGAAGCTTTCTTT.

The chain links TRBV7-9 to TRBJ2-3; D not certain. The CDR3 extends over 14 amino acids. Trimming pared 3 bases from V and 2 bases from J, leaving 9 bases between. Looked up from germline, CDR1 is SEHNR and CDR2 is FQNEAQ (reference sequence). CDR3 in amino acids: CASSLQAYTDTQYF. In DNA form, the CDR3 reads TGTGCCAGCAGCTTGCAAGCTTACACAGATACGCAGTATTTT.

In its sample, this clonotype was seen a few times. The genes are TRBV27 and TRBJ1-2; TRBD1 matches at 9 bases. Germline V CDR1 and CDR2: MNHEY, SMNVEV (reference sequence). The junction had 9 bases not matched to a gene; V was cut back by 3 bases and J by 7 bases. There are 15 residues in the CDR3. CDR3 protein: CASSFWGQGKGGYTF. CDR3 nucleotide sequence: TGTGCCAGCAGTTTTTGGGGACAGGGTAAGGGTGGCTACACCTTC.

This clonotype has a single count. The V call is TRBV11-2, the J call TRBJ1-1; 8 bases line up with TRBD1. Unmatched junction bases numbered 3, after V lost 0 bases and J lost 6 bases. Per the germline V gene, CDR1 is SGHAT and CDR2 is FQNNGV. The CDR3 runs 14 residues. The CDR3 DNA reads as TGTGCCAGCAGCTTAGATCTACAGGGGGCTGAAGCTTTCTTT. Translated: CASSLDLQGAEAFF.

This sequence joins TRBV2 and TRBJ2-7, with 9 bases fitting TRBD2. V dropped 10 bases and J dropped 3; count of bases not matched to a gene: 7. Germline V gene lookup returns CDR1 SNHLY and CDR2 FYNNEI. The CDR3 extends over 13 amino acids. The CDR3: CATSSGTIYEQYF. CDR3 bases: TGTGCCACCTCTAGCGGGACCATCTACGAGCAGTACTTC.

The CDR3 loop reads CASSTRRGYGYTF. The CDR3 nucleotides read TGTGCCAGCAGTACCCGGCGGGGATATGGCTACACCTTC. The V call is TRBV12-3 or TRBV12-4, the J call TRBJ1-2; D not resolved. This CDR3 contains 13 residues. Trimming removed 5 bases at V and 5 bases at J, with 12 bases between.

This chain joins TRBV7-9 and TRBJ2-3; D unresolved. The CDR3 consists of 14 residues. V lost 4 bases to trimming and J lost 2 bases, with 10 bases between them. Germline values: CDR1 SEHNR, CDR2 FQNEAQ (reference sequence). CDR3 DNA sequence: TGTGCCAGCAGCTCGGACGATAACACAGATACGCAGTATTTT. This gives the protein CASSSDDNTDTQYF.

For the CDR3, the DNA is TGTGCCAGCAGTCCAACCCCCTCCAGTATCCAGCCCCAGCATTTT. It yields the protein CASSPTPSSIQPQHF. The gene calls are TRBV27 and TRBJ1-5; D gene ambiguous. Germline assignment: CDR1 MNHEY and CDR2 SMNVEV (reference sequence). V was pared by 5 bases and J by 7 bases, with 18 bases between. The CDR3 contains 15 residues.

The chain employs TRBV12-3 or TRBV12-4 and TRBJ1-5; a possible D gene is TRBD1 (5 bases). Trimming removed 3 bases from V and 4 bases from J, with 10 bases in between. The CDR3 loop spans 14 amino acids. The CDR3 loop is CASSFQGGNQPQHF. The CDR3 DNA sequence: TGTGCCAGCAGTTTTCAGGGAGGGAATCAGCCCCAGCATTTT.

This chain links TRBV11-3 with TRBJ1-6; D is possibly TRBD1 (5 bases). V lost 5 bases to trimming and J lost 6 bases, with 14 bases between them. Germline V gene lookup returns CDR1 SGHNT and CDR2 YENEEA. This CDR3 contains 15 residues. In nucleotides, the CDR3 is TGTGCCAGCAGCCGAGAGGCAGGGCCTAATTCACCCCTCCACTTT. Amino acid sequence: CASSREAGPNSPLHF.

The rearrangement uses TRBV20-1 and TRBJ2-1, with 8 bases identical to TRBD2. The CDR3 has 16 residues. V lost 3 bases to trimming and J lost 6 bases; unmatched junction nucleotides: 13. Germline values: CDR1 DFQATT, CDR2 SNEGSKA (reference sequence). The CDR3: CSASGRALGWGNEQFF. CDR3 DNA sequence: TGCAGTGCTAGCGGGAGGGCCTTAGGGTGGGGCAATGAGCAGTTCTTC.

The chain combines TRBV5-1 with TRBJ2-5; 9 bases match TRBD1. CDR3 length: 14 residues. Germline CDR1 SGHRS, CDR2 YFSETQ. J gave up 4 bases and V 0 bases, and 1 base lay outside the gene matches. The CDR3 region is CASSLGQGVETQYF. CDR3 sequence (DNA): TGCGCCAGCAGCTTGGGACAGGGGGTAGAGACCCAGTACTTC. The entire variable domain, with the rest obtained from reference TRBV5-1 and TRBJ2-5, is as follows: KAGVTQTPRYLIKTRGQQVTLSCSPISGHRSVSWYQQTPGQGLQFLFEYFSETQRNKGNFPGRFSGRQFSNSRSEMNVSTLELGDSALYLCASSLGQGVETQYFGPGTRLLVL.

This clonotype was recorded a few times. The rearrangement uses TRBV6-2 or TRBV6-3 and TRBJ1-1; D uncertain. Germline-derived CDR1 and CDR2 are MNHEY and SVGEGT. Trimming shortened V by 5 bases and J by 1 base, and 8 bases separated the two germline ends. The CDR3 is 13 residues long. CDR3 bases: TGTGCCAGCAGTCCTGGGTCGAACACTGAAGCTTTCTTT. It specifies CASSPGSNTEAFF.

The CDR3: CSAPHGQGKYEQYF. The CDR3 region has the DNA TGCAGTGCTCCCCACGGGCAGGGAAAGTACGAGCAGTACTTC. This rearrangement joins TRBV20-1 to TRBJ2-7, with D perhaps matching TRBD1 (5 bases). This CDR3 contains 14 residues. Between the trimmed V and J ends, which lost 5 bases and 4 bases, there was a span of 18 bases. In germline, CDR1 is DFQATT, CDR2 SNEGSKA (reference sequence).

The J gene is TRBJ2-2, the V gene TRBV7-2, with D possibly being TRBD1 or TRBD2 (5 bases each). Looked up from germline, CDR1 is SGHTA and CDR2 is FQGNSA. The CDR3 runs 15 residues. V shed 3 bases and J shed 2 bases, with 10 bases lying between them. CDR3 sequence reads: CASSFDGANTGELFF. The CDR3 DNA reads TGTGCCAGCAGCTTTGACGGGGCCAACACCGGGGAGCTGTTTTTT.

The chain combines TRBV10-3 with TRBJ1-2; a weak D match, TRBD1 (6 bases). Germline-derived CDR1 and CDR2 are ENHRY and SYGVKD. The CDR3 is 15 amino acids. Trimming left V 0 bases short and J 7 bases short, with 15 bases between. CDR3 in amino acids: CAISESNPGEAGYTF. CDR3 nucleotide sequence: TGTGCCATCAGTGAGTCCAATCCAGGGGAAGCTGGCTACACCTTC.

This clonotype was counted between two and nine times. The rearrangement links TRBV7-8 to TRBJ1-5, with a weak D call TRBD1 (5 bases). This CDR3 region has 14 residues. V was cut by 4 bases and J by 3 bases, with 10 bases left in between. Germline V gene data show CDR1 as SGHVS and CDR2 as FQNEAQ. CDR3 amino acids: CASSSWDSNQPQHF. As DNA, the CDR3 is TGTGCCAGCAGCTCCTGGGACTCCAATCAGCCCCAGCATTTT.

The CDR3 nucleotides read TGTGCCAGCAGCCCAGGGACGCCCAACTTTAATTCACCCCTCCACTTT. Protein: CASSPGTPNFNSPLHF. The rearrangement uses TRBV9 and TRBJ1-6; maybe TRBD1 (5 bases). The V gene's germline CDR1 is SGDLS and CDR2 YYNGEE. CDR3 length equals 16 residues. V dropped 4 bases and J dropped 6 bases, with 17 bases sitting between them. Drawing the rest from reference TRBV9 and TRBJ1-6, the complete variable domain is DSGVTQTPKHLITATGQRVTLRCSPRSGDLSVYWYQQSLDQGLQFLIQYYNGEERAKGNILERFSAQQFPDLHSELNLSSLELGDSALYFCASSPGTPNFNSPLHFGNGTRLTVT.

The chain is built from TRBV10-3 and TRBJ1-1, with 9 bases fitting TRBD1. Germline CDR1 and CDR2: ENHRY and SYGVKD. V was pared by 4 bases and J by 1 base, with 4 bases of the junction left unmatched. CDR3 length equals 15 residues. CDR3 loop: CAISVGQGPNTEAFF. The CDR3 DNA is TGTGCCATCAGTGTTGGACAGGGGCCGAACACTGAAGCTTTCTTT.

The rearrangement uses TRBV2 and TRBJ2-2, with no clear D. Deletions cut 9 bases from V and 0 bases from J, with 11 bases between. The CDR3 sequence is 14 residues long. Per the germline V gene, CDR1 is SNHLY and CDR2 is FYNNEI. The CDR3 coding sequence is TGTGCCAGTTCGAGGCTAGCGAACACCGGGGAGCTGTTTTTT. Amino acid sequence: CASSRLANTGELFF. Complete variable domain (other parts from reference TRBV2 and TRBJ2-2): EPEVTQTPSHQVTQMGQEVILRCVPISNHLYFYWYRQILGQKVEFLVSFYNNEISEKSEIFDDQFSVERPDGSNFTLKIRSTKLEDSAMYFCASSRLANTGELFFGEGSRLTVL.

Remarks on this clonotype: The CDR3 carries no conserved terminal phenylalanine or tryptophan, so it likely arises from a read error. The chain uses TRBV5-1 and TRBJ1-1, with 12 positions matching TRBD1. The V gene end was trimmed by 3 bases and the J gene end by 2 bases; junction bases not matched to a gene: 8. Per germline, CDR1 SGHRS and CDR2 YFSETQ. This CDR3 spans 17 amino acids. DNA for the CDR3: TGCGCCAGCAGCTCAAACCCCGGGACAGGGGGCAACACTGAAGCTTTCTCT. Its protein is CASSSNPGTGGNTEAFS.

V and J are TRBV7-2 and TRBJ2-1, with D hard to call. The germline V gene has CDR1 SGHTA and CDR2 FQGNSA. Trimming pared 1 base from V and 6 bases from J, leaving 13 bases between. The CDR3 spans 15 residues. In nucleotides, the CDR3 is TGTGCCAGCAGCTTAGGCGGAGCATCCACCAATGAGCAGTTCTTC. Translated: CASSLGGASTNEQFF.

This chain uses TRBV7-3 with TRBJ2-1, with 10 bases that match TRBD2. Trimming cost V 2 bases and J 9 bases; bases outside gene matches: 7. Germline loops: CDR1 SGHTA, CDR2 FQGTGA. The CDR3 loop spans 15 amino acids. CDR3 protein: CASSLLAGVASEQFF. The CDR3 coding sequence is TGTGCCAGCAGCTTACTAGCGGGAGTTGCGTCTGAGCAGTTCTTC.

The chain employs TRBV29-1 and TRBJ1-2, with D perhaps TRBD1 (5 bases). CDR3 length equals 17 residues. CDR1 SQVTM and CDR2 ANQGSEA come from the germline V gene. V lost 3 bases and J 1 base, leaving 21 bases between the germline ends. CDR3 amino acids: CSVDSPQEGGGNYGYTF. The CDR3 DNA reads TGCAGCGTTGATTCCCCCCAGGAGGGTGGGGGTAACTATGGCTACACCTTC.

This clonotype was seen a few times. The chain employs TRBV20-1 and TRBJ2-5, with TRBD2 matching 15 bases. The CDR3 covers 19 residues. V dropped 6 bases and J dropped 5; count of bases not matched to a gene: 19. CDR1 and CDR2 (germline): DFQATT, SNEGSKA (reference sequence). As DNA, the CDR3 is TGCAGTGCCAAGCCAATCCCCGGGACTAGCGGGAGGCTTGTTGAGACCCAGTACTTC. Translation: CSAKPIPGTSGRLVETQYF.

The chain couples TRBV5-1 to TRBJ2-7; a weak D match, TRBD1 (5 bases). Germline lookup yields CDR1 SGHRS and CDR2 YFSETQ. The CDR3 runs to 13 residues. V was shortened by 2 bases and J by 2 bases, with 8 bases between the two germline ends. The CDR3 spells CASSFGAAYEQYF. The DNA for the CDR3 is TGCGCCAGCAGCTTTGGGGCAGCCTACGAGCAGTACTTC.